This T cell receptor (beta chain) appears in the sequencing data of a study of blood T cells in healthy people across ages. CDR3 length: 14 residues. V was clipped by 3 bases and J by 0 bases, with 8 bases between them. Looked up from germline, CDR1 is LNHDA and CDR2 is SQIVND (reference sequence). Primers used in a second PCR of about 7 to 12 cycles were a sample-barcoded 5' primer and a J-beta primer mix. TCRdb itself ran the 5' RACE reads through MiXCR, one entry per CDR3 protein. The sample includes about 1.4 million distinct CDR3 sequences, roughly 60% of them seen just once. The clonotype comes from a man aged 18-30 years in good health. The sequencing sample was made of blood. This chain uses TRBV19 with TRBJ1-2; D perhaps matches TRBD1 (5 bases). This CDR3 reads CASSIAGANYGYTF. The CDR3 nucleotides read TGTGCCAGTAGTATCGCGGGGGCTAACTATGGCTACACCTTC. Full variable domain (outside the CDR3, taken from reference TRBV19 and TRBJ1-2): DGGITQSPKYLFRKEGQNVTLSCEQNLNHDAMYWYRQDPGQGLRLIYYSQIVNDFQKGDIAEGYSVSREKKESFPLTVTSAQKNPTAFYLCASSIAGANYGYTFGSGTRLTVV.